This TCR beta chain was recovered during a study of molecular identifiers for immune sequencing clone quantification. Overall study findings and caveats: Effector cells had over 99% of their molecules in clones above 20 RNA copies, while naive cells had under 1%.

The CDR3 extends over 14 amino acids. The germline V gene has CDR1 SGHAT and CDR2 FQNNGV. TCRdb re-derived calls from the PCR reads in MiXCR, one entry per CDR3 protein. The data contain 79,000 or so distinct CDR3 sequences, roughly 25% of them singletons. Concerning this clonotype: Antigen: not known. The germline gene is not matched at one end of the junction; a read error may be the cause.

Sequencing input: naive CD8+ T cells from blood, with Jurkat cell RNA spiked in. Subset of the sample: FACS-sorted CD8+CD4-CCR7+CD45RA+ naive T cells. This receptor was identified in a human donor in good health. Some libraries in this study had Jurkat cell RNA spiked in. The V call is TRBV11-2, the J call TRBJ2-2, with D unresolved. DNA of the CDR3: TGTGCCAGCAGCTTACTCCGGAACACCCGGGAGCTGTTTTTT. Its translation: CASSLLRNTRELFF. The whole variable domain, filled in from reference TRBV11-2 and TRBJ2-2, reads EAGVAQSPRYKIIEKRQSVAFWCNPISGHATLYWYQQILGQGPKLLIQFQNNGVVDDSQLPKDRFSAERLKGVDSTLKIQPAKLEDSAVYLCASSLLRNTRELFFGEGSRLTVL.